Each of the 24 T cell receptor beta chains below was sequenced from the same sample in a study of Ad26.COV2.S vaccination and SARS-CoV-2 variants. Sequencing used immunoSEQ multiplex PCR; TCRdb keeps in-frame clones, though not all of them. The sample lists about 180,000 clones; 70% to 90% were seen once. Sequenced material: peripheral blood, taken after recovery from COVID-19. These receptor sequences come from a human donor who had recovered from COVID-19.

The chain links TRBV27 to TRBJ2-3, with a weak D call TRBD2 (5 bases). Germline V gene data show CDR1 as MNHEY and CDR2 as SMNVEV (reference sequence). V lost 6 bases and J lost 2, with 9 bases in between. The length of the CDR3 is 13 residues. The CDR3 spells CASRPSPTDTQYF. CDR3 nucleotides: TGTGCCAGCAGACCTAGCCCCACAGATACGCAGTATTTT.

The chain has TRBV5-5 and TRBJ2-5; 8 positions match TRBD1. The germline V gene encodes CDR1 SGHKS and CDR2 YYEKEE (reference sequence). The CDR3 sequence is 14 residues long. V was pared by 4 bases and J by 3 bases, with 5 bases of the junction left unmatched. CDR3 in amino acids: CASSMLDREETQYF. DNA of the CDR3: TGTGCCAGCAGCATGTTGGACAGGGAAGAGACCCAGTACTTC.

Here the CDR3 reads CSVNIWGAEAFF. The DNA for the CDR3 is TGCAGCGTTAATATTTGGGGGGCTGAAGCTTTCTTT. This chain connects TRBV29-1 to TRBJ1-1; maybe TRBD1 (5 bases). The CDR3 has 12 residues. V was shortened by 5 bases and J by 6 bases, with 13 bases between the two germline ends. Looked up from germline, CDR1 is SQVTM and CDR2 is ANQGSEA. Full variable domain (outside the CDR3, taken from reference TRBV29-1 and TRBJ1-1): SAVISQKPSRDICQRGTSLTIQCQVDSQVTMMFWYRQQPGQSLTLIATANQGSEATYESGFVIDKFPISRPNLTFSTLTVSNMSPEDSSIYLCSVNIWGAEAFFGQGTRLTVV.

This clone has just a few counts. The V and J genes are TRBV5-1 and TRBJ1-1, with D maybe TRBD1 (6 bases). Trimming pared 0 bases from V and 7 bases from J, leaving 10 bases between. This CDR3 comprises 13 residues. CDR1 and CDR2 from the germline V gene are SGHRS and YFSETQ. Here the CDR3 DNA reads TGCGCCAGCAGCTTGGCCGACAGGATTGAAGCTTTCTTT. Translated, it gives CASSLADRIEAFF.

Only a few counts were recorded for this clone. The chain is built from TRBV2 and TRBJ2-1; 9 bases fit TRBD2. V trimming: 5 bases; J trimming: 7 bases; junction bases outside the gene matches: 15. Germline V gene sequence: CDR1 SNHLY, CDR2 FYNNEI. There are 17 residues in the CDR3. CDR3 sequence: CASSPRLLAGGRNEQFF. CDR3 DNA: TGTGCCAGCAGTCCCCGCCTGTTGGCGGGGGGGAGGAATGAGCAGTTCTTC.

The J gene is TRBJ2-1, the V gene TRBV2; TRBD1 is a possible D gene (6 bases). Per the germline V gene, CDR1 is SNHLY and CDR2 is FYNNEI. There are 13 residues in the CDR3. Trimming stripped 5 bases from V and 9 bases from J, with 14 bases between. The CDR3 protein is CASSLGTTGEQFF. The DNA of the CDR3 is TGTGCCAGCAGTTTAGGGACAACGGGTGAGCAGTTCTTC.

The chain has TRBV6-5 and TRBJ1-1; D not resolved. V was cut by 6 bases and J by 0 bases, with 5 bases left in between. The CDR3 consists of 12 residues. CDR1 MNHEY and CDR2 SVGAGI come from the germline V gene. CDR3 in amino acids: CASSLLNTEAFF. As DNA, the CDR3 is TGTGCCAGCAGCCTATTGAACACTGAAGCTTTCTTT.

A single count supports this clone. This chain connects TRBV10-3 to TRBJ1-1; a possible D gene is TRBD1 (6 bases). CDR1 is ENHRY, CDR2 SYGVKD, per germline. CDR3 size: 14 residues. V dropped 3 bases and J dropped 4 bases, with 12 bases sitting between them. CDR3 amino acids: CAISDRRGGTEAFF. The CDR3 DNA follows: TGTGCCATCAGTGATAGAAGAGGGGGCACTGAAGCTTTCTTT.

This clone was seen once. The chain joins TRBV5-1 to TRBJ1-6, with D possibly matching TRBD1 (6 bases). The germline V gene has CDR1 SGHRS and CDR2 YFSETQ. V lost 0 bases and J 0 bases, leaving 13 bases between the germline ends. This CDR3 is 18 amino acids long. CDR3 region: CASSLEPGQNSYNSPLHF. The DNA for the CDR3 is TGCGCCAGCAGCTTGGAACCGGGACAAAACTCCTATAATTCACCCCTCCACTTT.

This sequence joins TRBV9 and TRBJ1-6; 7 bases fit TRBD1. Germline V CDR1 and CDR2: SGDLS, YYNGEE. The CDR3 length is 15 residues. With 0 bases clipped from V and 5 bases from J, the junction kept 2 bases outside the gene matches. The CDR3 coding sequence is TGTGCCAGCAGCGTAGGGGACAGAAATAATTCACCCCTCCACTTT. Residues: CASSVGDRNNSPLHF.

This chain joins TRBV7-8 and TRBJ2-3, with TRBD2 matching over 11 bases. CDR3 length: 16 amino acids. V was clipped by 1 base and J by 5 bases; unmatched bases: 5. Germline V gene lookup returns CDR1 SGHVS and CDR2 FQNEAQ. The CDR3 region has the DNA TGTGCCAGCAGCTTAGTAGCGGGGGGGCCCGAAGATACGCAGTATTTT. Translation gives CASSLVAGGPEDTQYF.

The V call is TRBV11-2, the J call TRBJ1-6; 7 nucleotides match TRBD1. Trimming removed 5 bases from V and 5 bases from J; junction bases left unmatched: 6. Germline values: CDR1 SGHAT, CDR2 FQNNGV. The CDR3 totals 15 residues. The CDR3: CASSPGTVNNSPLHF. CDR3 in DNA: TGTGCCAGCAGCCCCGGGACAGTAAATAATTCACCCCTCCACTTT.

The chain links TRBV19 to TRBJ1-4, with 8 nucleotides matching TRBD1. The germline V gene encodes CDR1 LNHDA and CDR2 SQIVND (reference sequence). The J segment lost 4 bases and the V segment lost 8 bases, leaving 6 bases of the junction unmatched. CDR3 length: 14 residues. The CDR3 DNA follows: TGTGCCAGTCGCGACAGGGGAGGTAATGAAAAACTGTTTTTT. It specifies CASRDRGGNEKLFF.

J is TRBJ1-5 and V is TRBV18, with a weak D call TRBD1 (6 bases). This CDR3 region has 14 residues. V was trimmed by 8 bases and J by 6 bases, leaving 17 bases between them. Germline V lookup: CDR1 KGHSH, CDR2 LQKENI. In nucleotides, the CDR3 is TGTGCCAGCCGTGGGCAGGGGACCCGTCAGCCCCAGCATTTT. Protein product: CASRGQGTRQPQHF. The full variable domain, rest sourced from reference TRBV18 and TRBJ1-5, is NAGVMQNPRHLVRRRGQEARLRCSPMKGHSHVYWYRQLPEEGLKFMVYLQKENIIDESGMPKERFSAEFPKEGPSILRIQQVVRGDSAAYFCASRGQGTRQPQHFGDGTRLSIL.

The CDR3 is CASRPLAGEFDEQFF. The CDR3 DNA reads TGTGCCAGCAGGCCACTAGCGGGAGAGTTTGATGAGCAGTTCTTC. The chain uses TRBV6-5 and TRBJ2-1; 11 bases are a match to TRBD2. The CDR3 spans 15 residues. Germline CDR1 MNHEY, CDR2 SVGAGI. With V trimmed by 6 bases and J by 8 bases, 9 bases remained unmatched.

This sequence joins TRBV7-9 and TRBJ1-6; D is unresolved. Trimming removed 6 bases at V and 6 bases at J, with 12 bases between. The CDR3 totals 14 residues. Germline V gene data show CDR1 as SEHNR and CDR2 as FQNEAQ (reference sequence). CDR3 amino acids: CASRTGRVNSPLHF. Written as DNA, the CDR3 is TGTGCCAGCAGGACTGGACGGGTTAATTCACCCCTCCACTTT.

The genes are TRBV28 and TRBJ2-7, with 8 bases identical to TRBD1. Germline values: CDR1 MDHEN, CDR2 SYDVKM. The length of the CDR3 is 13 residues. J lost 3 bases, V lost 8 bases, and 6 bases had no gene match. The DNA of the CDR3 is TGTGCCAGCCTGGCAGGGGGCATCTACGAGCAGTACTTC. This translates into CASLAGGIYEQYF.

The V and J genes are TRBV12-3 or TRBV12-4 and TRBJ1-3; D ambiguous. The CDR3 is 12 residues long. The V and J ends lost 3 bases and 4 bases respectively, with 4 bases between them. The DNA of the CDR3 is TGTGCCAGCAGTTTGTTCGGAAACACCATATATTTT. It codes for CASSLFGNTIYF.

CDR3 loop: CASSRGGAPETQYF. CDR3 nucleotides: TGTGCCAGCAGCCGAGGAGGAGCCCCGGAGACCCAGTACTTC. J is TRBJ2-5 and V is TRBV9; D possibly corresponds to TRBD2 (5 bases). This CDR3 spans 14 amino acids. V gave up 4 bases and J gave up 5 bases, with 15 bases separating them. Germline V gives CDR1 SGDLS, CDR2 YYNGEE.

In nucleotides, the CDR3 is TGCGCCAGCAGCTGGGGGACAGGGGACAATGAGCAGTTCTTC. This sequence encodes CASSWGTGDNEQFF. The chain couples TRBV5-1 to TRBJ2-1, with 10 nucleotides matching TRBD1. The ends lost 3 bases at V and 5 bases at J; junction bases unmatched: 2. The CDR3 is made up of 14 amino acids. CDR1 and CDR2 from the germline V gene are SGHRS and YFSETQ.

The CDR3 loop reads CASSLLSVPNEQYF. CDR3 in DNA: TGTGCCAGCAGTTTGCTTTCAGTCCCCAACGAGCAGTACTTC. The V and J genes are TRBV28 and TRBJ2-7; D gene ambiguous. CDR1 MDHEN and CDR2 SYDVKM come from the germline V gene. The ends were cut back, 3 bases at V and 5 bases at J, with 14 bases in the middle. The CDR3 loop spans 14 amino acids.

The chain couples TRBV29-1 to TRBJ1-4; no clear D gene. V lost 6 bases to trimming and J lost 4 bases, with 6 bases between them. The germline CDR1 and CDR2 sequences are SQVTM and ANQGSEA. The CDR3 is made up of 11 amino acids. This CDR3 reads CSVEGNEKLFF. For the CDR3, the DNA is TGCAGCGTGGAGGGTAATGAAAAACTGTTTTTT.

The chain uses TRBV11-3 and TRBJ2-5, with 8 bases identical to TRBD1. CDR3 length equals 13 residues. Germline loops: CDR1 SGHNT, CDR2 YENEEA. Trimming removed 8 bases from V and 12 bases from J; junction bases left unmatched: 14. CDR3 nucleotides: TGTGCCAGCTCCCCCGGGCCGGACAGGGAGGAGTACTTC. This translates into CASSPGPDREEYF.

This rearrangement joins TRBV5-1 to TRBJ1-5, with 11 bases that match TRBD1. J lost 0 bases, V lost 4 bases, and 9 bases had no gene match. Germline CDR1 and CDR2: SGHRS and YFSETQ. The CDR3 loop spans 18 amino acids. In nucleotides, the CDR3 is TGCGCCAGCAGCGGGACAGGGGGGAGGCCCTATAGCAATCAGCCCCAGCATTTT. Translated: CASSGTGGRPYSNQPQHF.